These T cell receptor beta chains were read from a single sample in a study of cytomegalovirus exposure and HLA in healthy donors. Only in-frame clones appear in the TCRdb table, and some are missing; sequencing was by immunoSEQ multiplex PCR. The sample lists about 160,000 clones, around 80% occurring once. What was sequenced was PBMCs. These TCRs come from a man aged 25 to 40 in good health and CMV-seronegative. Each CDR3 is given with its conserved first and last residue. The D gene is left open where the match is weak. Part of the rows lack a size; the others show once, few, many or a class for expanded clones.

v_gene,j_gene,abundance,d_gene,CDR3aa,CDR3nt
TRBV27,TRBJ2-7,-,-,CASSRPAGLAYEQYF,TGTGCCAGCAGTCGACCCGCTGGACTTGCCTACGAGCAGTACTTC
TRBV15,TRBJ2-7,-,-,CATSRKGTYEQYF,TGTGCCACCAGCAGGAAGGGGACCTACGAGCAGTACTTC
TRBV18,TRBJ2-3,-,-,CASSLQGSADTQYF,TGTGCCAGCTCACTACAGGGCTCGGCAGATACGCAGTATTTT
TRBV9,TRBJ2-1,-,-,CASSFRGERGNEQFF,TGTGCCAGCAGCTTCCGAGGGGAACGGGGGAATGAGCAGTTCTTC
TRBV9,TRBJ1-2,once,TRBD1,CASSVARTGLGDYGYTF,TGTGCCAGCAGCGTAGCCCGGACAGGCCTGGGGGACTATGGCTACACCTTC
TRBV28,TRBJ2-2,-,-,CASSPWGETGGGELFF,TGTGCCAGCAGTCCCTGGGGCGAGACCGGGGGCGGGGAGCTGTTTTTT
TRBV5-1,TRBJ2-7,-,TRBD2,CASSLVAGGPSEQYF,TGCGCCAGCAGCTTGGTTGCGGGAGGGCCCTCCGAGCAGTACTTC
TRBV7-3,TRBJ2-1,-,TRBD1,CASSLKAWDRGPTYEQFF,TGTGCCAGCAGCTTAAAAGCGTGGGACAGGGGCCCCACCTATGAGCAGTTCTTC
TRBV27,TRBJ2-6,-,-,CASSLEQVASGANVLTF,TGTGCCAGCAGTTTAGAACAGGTGGCCTCTGGGGCCAACGTCCTGACTTTC
TRBV19,TRBJ1-5,-,-,CASRHLEGNQPQHF,TGTGCCAGTAGGCATTTGGAGGGTAATCAGCCCCAGCATTTT
TRBV29-1,TRBJ2-3,-,-,CSVDSPSTDTQYF,TGCAGCGTGGACAGCCCAAGCACAGATACGCAGTATTTT
TRBV11-2,TRBJ1-4,few,-,CASSRNFGVKSGDEKLFF,TGTGCCAGCAGCCGAAATTTTGGGGTAAAATCAGGGGATGAAAAACTGTTTTTT
TRBV2,TRBJ1-2,-,-,CASARTSVDGYTF,TGTGCCAGCGCGAGAACAAGCGTAGATGGCTACACCTTC
TRBV5-1,TRBJ2-3,-,-,CARISTNRGTDTQYF,TGCGCCAGGATATCGACAAACCGGGGAACAGATACGCAGTATTTT
TRBV6-4,TRBJ2-3,-,-,CASSDQADSTDTQYF,TGTGCCAGCAGTGATCAAGCGGATAGCACAGATACGCAGTATTTT
TRBV27,TRBJ1-1,-,-,CASSFTGFVNGEAFF,TGTGCCAGCAGTTTTACAGGGTTCGTAAATGGTGAAGCTTTCTTT
TRBV7-9,TRBJ1-2,-,-,CASSPNEGAPNYGYTF,TGTGCCAGCAGCCCAAATGAAGGGGCGCCTAACTATGGCTACACCTTC
TRBV6-5,TRBJ2-2,-,TRBD1,CASTIGGYGTGELFF,TGTGCCAGCACCATAGGGGGCTACGGCACCGGGGAGCTGTTTTTT
TRBV7-8,TRBJ2-1,few,TRBD1,CASTTHGKETGGPRSYNEQFF,TGTGCCAGCACCACCCACGGGAAGGAGACAGGGGGTCCCCGATCCTACAATGAGCAGTTCTTC
TRBV19,TRBJ1-5,-,TRBD1,CASSMGGQGAWVNQPQHF,TGTGCCAGTAGTATGGGTGGGCAGGGGGCTTGGGTCAATCAGCCCCAGCATTTT
TRBV25-1,TRBJ2-3,-,-,CASSEYNSDTQYF,TGTGCCAGCAGTGAATATAATTCAGATACGCAGTATTTT
TRBV4-2,TRBJ1-4,-,TRBD1,CASRTGEEKLFF,TGTGCCAGCAGGACAGGGGAAGAAAAACTGTTTTTT
TRBV5-1,TRBJ1-4,-,-,CASSFQGSTEKLFF,TGCGCCAGCAGCTTTCAGGGATCAACGGAAAAACTGTTTTTT
TRBV14,TRBJ1-2,-,-,CASSEWTAQNYGYTF,TGTGCCAGCAGCGAATGGACAGCGCAGAACTATGGCTACACCTTC
TRBV9,TRBJ2-1,-,TRBD1,CASSVEGGGQGAYSNEQFF,TGTGCCAGCAGCGTAGAAGGTGGAGGACAGGGTGCCTATAGCAATGAGCAGTTCTTC
TRBV27,TRBJ1-6,-,TRBD1,CASGTGGSPYNSPLHF,TGTGCCAGCGGGACAGGGGGCAGCCCCTATAATTCACCCCTCCACTTT
TRBV6-5,TRBJ2-5,-,TRBD1,CASSPTGAQETQYF,TGTGCCAGCAGTCCAACAGGGGCCCAAGAGACCCAGTACTTC
TRBV5-4,TRBJ1-1,-,-,CASSPPTGGTEAFF,TGTGCCAGCAGCCCGCCGACCGGAGGCACTGAAGCTTTCTTT
TRBV7-9,TRBJ2-1,-,TRBD2,CASSLGSGGTNEQFF,TGTGCCAGCAGCTTAGGATCGGGGGGGACGAATGAGCAGTTCTTC
TRBV12-5,TRBJ2-2,few,-,CASANSGRTGELFF,TGTGCTAGTGCTAATTCAGGGAGGACCGGGGAGCTGTTTTTT
TRBV25-1,TRBJ1-2,-,-,CASSESIRAGNYGYTF,TGTGCCAGCAGTGAATCCATCAGGGCAGGGAACTATGGCTACACCTTC
TRBV29-1,TRBJ2-3,few,-,CSVEEGASFWSTDTQYF,TGCAGCGTTGAAGAGGGGGCGTCGTTTTGGTCCACAGATACGCAGTATTTT
TRBV28,TRBJ2-7,-,TRBD1,CASTVLGQGVEHEQYF,TGTGCCAGCACAGTTTTGGGACAGGGGGTTGAGCACGAGCAGTACTTC
TRBV18,TRBJ2-5,-,-,CASSLKETQYF,TGTGCCAGCTCGCTAAAAGAGACCCAGTACTTC
TRBV12-5,TRBJ2-7,-,-,CASAEGTPSYEQYF,TGTGCTAGTGCCGAGGGGACACCCTCCTACGAGCAGTACTTC
TRBV28,TRBJ2-1,-,TRBD1,CASSSRQGVYNEQFF,TGTGCCAGCAGTTCCCGGCAGGGGGTCTACAATGAGCAGTTCTTC
TRBV7-9,TRBJ2-2,-,TRBD2,CASSGPWLAGGTGELFF,TGTGCCAGCAGCGGGCCGTGGCTAGCGGGAGGCACCGGGGAGCTGTTTTTT
TRBV5-5,TRBJ2-5,-,-,CASSSQETQYF,TGTGCCAGCAGCTCTCAAGAGACCCAGTACTTC